The rows below give T cell receptor beta chains drawn from one sample of a study of beta chain features in type 1 diabetes. Profiling relied on immunoSEQ multiplex PCR, and the TCRdb table lists in-frame clones only, not all of them. The sample yields a few hundred thousand clones, approximately 30% seen once. Sequencing was done on a sample of naive CD4+ T cells from blood. Every receptor here comes from a man aged 18 to 29 in good health. Both conserved end residues are part of each CDR3. The order of the fields is D gene, J gene, clone size, V gene, CDR3 DNA, CDR3 protein. A D gene is named only where the DNA matches it firmly. A row's size may be missing; if present it is once, few, many or a size class.

D: TRBD2; J: TRBJ2-5; size: .; V: TRBV7-2; DNA: TGTGCCAGCAGCTTATCCGGGACTAGCGCCCTACGGACCCAGTACTTC; CDR3: CASSLSGTSALRTQYF
D: .; J: TRBJ2-1; size: few; V: TRBV29-1; DNA: TGCAGCGTTGAGGCCGACTGGGGTGAGCAGTTCTTC; CDR3: CSVEADWGEQFF
D: TRBD1; J: TRBJ2-3; size: once; V: TRBV5-1; DNA: TGCGCCAGCAGCCCCGGACAGGGGGCAGATACGCAGTATTTT; CDR3: CASSPGQGADTQYF
D: .; J: TRBJ2-5; size: once; V: TRBV5-1; DNA: TGCGCCAGCAGCCAGGGACATAGTAGAGAGACCCAGTACTTC; CDR3: CASSQGHSRETQYF
D: .; J: TRBJ1-1; size: .; V: TRBV6-6; DNA: TGTGCCAGCAGTTACGCAGAGAACACTGAAGCTTTCTTT; CDR3: CASSYAENTEAFF
D: .; J: TRBJ1-1; size: .; V: TRBV30; DNA: TGTGCCTGGAAAGACAGAGGGAACACTGAAGCTTTCTTT; CDR3: CAWKDRGNTEAFF
D: .; J: TRBJ1-1; size: .; V: TRBV15; DNA: TGTGCCACCAGCAGAGATCCCCACTGGAACACTGAAGCTTTCTTT; CDR3: CATSRDPHWNTEAFF
D: .; J: TRBJ2-7; size: .; V: TRBV4-3; DNA: TGCGCCAGCAGCCAAGATTTGGGGGCCTACGAGCAGTACTTC; CDR3: CASSQDLGAYEQYF
D: .; J: TRBJ2-1; size: .; V: TRBV28; DNA: TGTGCCACAGCGGAGCACCTCGGGAATGAGCAGTTCTTC; CDR3: CATAEHLGNEQFF
D: TRBD1; J: TRBJ1-4; size: .; V: TRBV30; DNA: TGTGCCTGGAGTTGGGACAGGGACGTCGGAAAACTGTTTTTT; CDR3: CAWSWDRDVGKLFF
D: TRBD1; J: TRBJ1-5; size: .; V: TRBV27; DNA: TGTGCCAGCAGGCCCCGGACAGGGGCCGATCAGCCCCAGCATTTT; CDR3: CASRPRTGADQPQHF
D: .; J: TRBJ1-5; size: .; V: TRBV2; DNA: TGTGCCAGCAGTAAATCGGCCGTCCGTGGGGGCAATCAGCCCCAGCATTTT; CDR3: CASSKSAVRGGNQPQHF
D: TRBD2; J: TRBJ2-3; size: .; V: TRBV30; DNA: TGTGCCTGGAGTGACGGGGGGACAGATACGCAGTATTTT; CDR3: CAWSDGGTDTQYF
D: .; J: TRBJ2-7; size: few; V: TRBV15; DNA: TGTGCCACCAGCAGAGGTGCGGATGGCTCCTACGAGCAGTACTTC; CDR3: CATSRGADGSYEQYF
D: .; J: TRBJ1-1; size: few; V: TRBV29-1; DNA: TGCAGCGTAGTGGCAAGGGAGACTGAAGCTTTCTTT; CDR3: CSVVARETEAFF
D: .; J: TRBJ1-1; size: few; V: TRBV30; DNA: TGTGCCTGGAGTGGACAGGCGAACACTGAAGCTTTCTTT; CDR3: CAWSGQANTEAFF
D: TRBD2; J: TRBJ2-1; size: .; V: TRBV5-1; DNA: TGCGCCAGCAGCTCGCTAGCGGACAATGAGCAGTTCTTC; CDR3: CASSSLADNEQFF
D: .; J: TRBJ2-7; size: few; V: TRBV7-2; DNA: TGTGCCAGCAGCTTAGTATCTGGGGGCTACGAGCAGTACTTC; CDR3: CASSLVSGGYEQYF
D: .; J: TRBJ2-1; size: .; V: TRBV19; DNA: TGTGCCAGTAGTGCTAGCGCCCTATACAATGAGCAGTTCTTC; CDR3: CASSASALYNEQFF
D: .; J: TRBJ2-1; size: .; V: TRBV29-1; DNA: TGCAGCGCCGGAAGCTACAATGAGCAGTTCTTC; CDR3: CSAGSYNEQFF
D: .; J: TRBJ2-3; size: .; V: TRBV30; DNA: TGTGCCTGGAGTAGGGCAGGGTCTGGCACAGATACGCAGTATTTT; CDR3: CAWSRAGSGTDTQYF
D: .; J: TRBJ2-3; size: .; V: TRBV29-1; DNA: TGCAGCGGGAACCCGGTGGCTAGCACAGATACGCAGTATTTT; CDR3: CSGNPVASTDTQYF
D: .; J: TRBJ1-5; size: .; V: TRBV30; DNA: TGTGCCTGGAGGTCCTCCGGGGTTCAGCCCCAGCATTTT; CDR3: CAWRSSGVQPQHF
D: .; J: TRBJ2-7; size: .; V: TRBV20-1; DNA: TGCAGTGCCCCTCACTACTACGAGCAGTACTTC; CDR3: CSAPHYYEQYF
D: TRBD1; J: TRBJ1-5; size: .; V: TRBV28; DNA: TGTGCCAGCACGGCAGGGGGAAGTCAGCCCCAGCATTTT; CDR3: CASTAGGSQPQHF
D: .; J: TRBJ2-5; size: .; V: TRBV5-1; DNA: TGCGCCAGCAGCTTGGAGTCCGTTCCGGAGACCCAGTACTTC; CDR3: CASSLESVPETQYF
D: TRBD2; J: TRBJ2-1; size: .; V: TRBV9; DNA: TGTGCCAGCAGCACAAGCGGGAGTTCTTCCGGTCGGCAGTTCTTC; CDR3: CASSTSGSSSGRQFF
D: TRBD2; J: TRBJ2-1; size: .; V: TRBV9; DNA: TGTGCCAGCAGCCCCCCGGGAGGAGGCAATGAGCAGTTCTTC; CDR3: CASSPPGGGNEQFF
D: .; J: TRBJ2-7; size: .; V: TRBV28; DNA: TGTGCCAGCAGTTATAGGACCCACGAGCAGTACTTC; CDR3: CASSYRTHEQYF
D: .; J: TRBJ2-7; size: .; V: TRBV5-1; DNA: TGCGCCAGCAGCTTGACACAGGGAGCGGACGAGCAGTACTTC; CDR3: CASSLTQGADEQYF
D: TRBD2; J: TRBJ2-2; size: few; V: TRBV29-1; DNA: TGCAGCGTACTAGCGGGAGGAGGGACCGGGGAGCTGTTTTTT; CDR3: CSVLAGGGTGELFF
D: TRBD1; J: TRBJ1-5; size: .; V: TRBV30; DNA: TGTGCCTGGAGTGTAGCCAGGGGGAGTCAGCCCCAGCATTTT; CDR3: CAWSVARGSQPQHF
D: .; J: TRBJ2-4; size: .; V: TRBV7-2; DNA: TGTGCCAGCAGCTCAGGGAGGCTACTAGCCAAAAACATTCAGTACTTC; CDR3: CASSSGRLLAKNIQYF
D: .; J: TRBJ1-2; size: .; V: TRBV29-1; DNA: TGCAGCGACGCCGCGGGTCCTGGCTACACCTTC; CDR3: CSDAAGPGYTF
D: TRBD2; J: TRBJ2-7; size: .; V: TRBV9; DNA: TGTGCCAGCAGCGTAGCTACCGGGACTAGCGATACCGAGCAGTACTTC; CDR3: CASSVATGTSDTEQYF
D: .; J: TRBJ2-7; size: .; V: TRBV15; DNA: TGTGCCACCAGCAGAGTCCTAGCGAGCCTTCAGTACTTC; CDR3: CATSRVLASLQYF
D: .; J: TRBJ1-1; size: few; V: TRBV15; DNA: TGTGCCACCGGAAACGGCGCTGAAGCTTTCTTT; CDR3: CATGNGAEAFF
D: .; J: TRBJ2-2; size: once; V: TRBV30; DNA: TGTGCCTGGAGACGACAGACGAACACCGGGGAGCTGTTTTTT; CDR3: CAWRRQTNTGELFF
D: .; J: TRBJ2-7; size: .; V: TRBV7-2; DNA: TGTGCCAGCAGCTTAGCGGTTGCTTCCTACGAGCAGTACTTC; CDR3: CASSLAVASYEQYF
D: .; J: TRBJ2-6; size: few; V: TRBV6-5; DNA: TGTGCCAGCAGGGGAACCCCAGTTGGGGCCAACGTCCTGACTTTC; CDR3: CASRGTPVGANVLTF
D: .; J: TRBJ2-3; size: .; V: TRBV5-4; DNA: TGTGCCAGCAGCTTGGATTTGGCTGCAGATACGCAGTATTTT; CDR3: CASSLDLAADTQYF
D: TRBD1; J: TRBJ1-5; size: .; V: TRBV30; DNA: TGTGCCTGGAGTCTTCCGGCCAGGGGGTTTCGGCCCCAGCATTTT; CDR3: CAWSLPARGFRPQHF
D: .; J: TRBJ2-1; size: .; V: TRBV29-1; DNA: TGCAGCGTTGTACCCCTCTACAATGAGCAGTTCTTC; CDR3: CSVVPLYNEQFF
D: .; J: TRBJ2-1; size: few; V: TRBV7-2; DNA: TGTGCCAGCAGCCTCTCCCGTAGTGAGCAGTTCTTC; CDR3: CASSLSRSEQFF
D: TRBD2; J: TRBJ2-2; size: .; V: TRBV5-6; DNA: TGTGCCAGCCAAAATGGACTAGCGGGCTACACCGGGGAGCTGTTTTTT; CDR3: CASQNGLAGYTGELFF
D: TRBD1; J: TRBJ2-7; size: few; V: TRBV5-1; DNA: TGCGCCAGCAGAGTAGGGACAGGGGTCTCCTACGAGCAGTACTTC; CDR3: CASRVGTGVSYEQYF
D: TRBD1; J: TRBJ2-5; size: .; V: TRBV29-1; DNA: TGCAGCGCCGACAGGGAAGAGACCCAGTACTTC; CDR3: CSADREETQYF
D: .; J: TRBJ2-3; size: .; V: TRBV15; DNA: TGTGCCACCAGCAGAGATCCCGCGGATACGCAGTATTTT; CDR3: CATSRDPADTQYF
D: .; J: TRBJ1-4; size: few; V: TRBV4-3; DNA: TGCGCCAGCAGCCCTACGGAGGGCGCAAAACTGTTTTTT; CDR3: CASSPTEGAKLFF
D: TRBD1; J: TRBJ1-1; size: .; V: TRBV27; DNA: TGTGCCAGCAGACAAACAGGGGTGACTGAAGCTTTCTTT; CDR3: CASRQTGVTEAFF
D: .; J: TRBJ1-2; size: .; V: TRBV7-9; DNA: TGTGCCAGCAGCCCCTCGGGCCCCGGATATGGCTACACCTTC; CDR3: CASSPSGPGYGYTF
D: .; J: TRBJ2-7; size: few; V: TRBV20-1; DNA: TGCAGTGCCCTCACTCCCGAGCAGTACTTC; CDR3: CSALTPEQYF
D: TRBD1; J: TRBJ1-4; size: .; V: TRBV25-1; DNA: TGTGCCAGCAGTGATGTACAGGGGGCAGGTGAAAAACTGTTTTTT; CDR3: CASSDVQGAGEKLFF
D: .; J: TRBJ2-5; size: .; V: TRBV10-2; DNA: TGCGCCAGCAGTGACCCCGGCTTGAGCCAGTACTTC; CDR3: CASSDPGLSQYF